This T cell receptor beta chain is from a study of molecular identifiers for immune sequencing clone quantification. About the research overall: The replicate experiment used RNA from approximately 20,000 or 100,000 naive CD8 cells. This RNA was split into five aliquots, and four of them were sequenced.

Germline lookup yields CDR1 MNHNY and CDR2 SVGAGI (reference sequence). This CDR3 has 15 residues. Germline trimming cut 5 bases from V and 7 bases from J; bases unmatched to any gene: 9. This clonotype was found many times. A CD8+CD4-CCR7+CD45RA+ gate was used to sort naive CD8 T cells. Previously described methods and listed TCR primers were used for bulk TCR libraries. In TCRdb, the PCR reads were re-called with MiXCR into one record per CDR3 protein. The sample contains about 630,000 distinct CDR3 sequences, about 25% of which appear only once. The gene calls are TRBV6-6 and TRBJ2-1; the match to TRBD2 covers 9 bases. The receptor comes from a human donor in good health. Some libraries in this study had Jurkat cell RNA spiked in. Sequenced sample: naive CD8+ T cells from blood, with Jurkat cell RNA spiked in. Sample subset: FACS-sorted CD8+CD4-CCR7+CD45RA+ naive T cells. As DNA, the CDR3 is TGTGCCAGCAGTATAGTTAGCGGGGGAGGGAATGAGCAGTTCTTC. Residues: CASSIVSGGGNEQFF.